This TCR beta chain stems from a study of OX40 agonist ivuxolimab in advanced cancers. At the level of the study: Recorded diagnoses for dose-escalation patients were hepatocellular carcinoma, melanoma, renal cell or head and neck cancer.

This CDR3 region has 15 residues. J lost 9 bases, V lost 0 bases, and 5 bases had no gene match. CDR1 is MNHEY and CDR2 is SMNVEV in the germline V gene (reference sequence). Data came from immunoSEQ multiplex PCR; TCRdb stores just in-frame clones and leaves some out. The data hold tens of thousands of clones, with less than 90% observed a single time. The cohort excluded patients with autoimmune disease history or systemic immunosuppression. The material was CD4+ or CD8+ T cells sorted from blood, obtained in a trial of the OX40 agonist ivuxolimab. The J gene is TRBJ1-6, the V gene TRBV27; 7 nucleotides match TRBD1. The receptor comes from an adult with an advanced solid tumor such as melanoma, head and neck, liver or kidney cancer. The CDR3 is CASSLSRQGGSPLHF. Here the CDR3 DNA reads TGTGCCAGCAGTTTATCGCGACAGGGCGGTTCACCCCTCCACTTT.